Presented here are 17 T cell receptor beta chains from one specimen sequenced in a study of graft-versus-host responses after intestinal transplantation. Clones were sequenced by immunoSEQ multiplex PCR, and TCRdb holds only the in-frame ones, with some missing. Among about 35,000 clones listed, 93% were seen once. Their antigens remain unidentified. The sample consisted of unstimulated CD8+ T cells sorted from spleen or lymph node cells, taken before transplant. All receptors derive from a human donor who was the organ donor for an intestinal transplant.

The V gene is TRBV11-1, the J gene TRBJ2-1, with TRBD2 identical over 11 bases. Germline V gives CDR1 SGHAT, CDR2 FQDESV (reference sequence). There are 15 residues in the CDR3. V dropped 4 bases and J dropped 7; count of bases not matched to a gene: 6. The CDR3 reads CASSSLAGDLNEQFF. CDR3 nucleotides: TGTGCCAGCAGCTCACTAGCGGGAGATCTGAATGAGCAGTTCTTC.

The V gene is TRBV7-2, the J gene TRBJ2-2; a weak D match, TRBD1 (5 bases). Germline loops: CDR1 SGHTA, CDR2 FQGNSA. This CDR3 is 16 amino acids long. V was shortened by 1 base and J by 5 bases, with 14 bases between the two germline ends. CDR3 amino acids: CASSLDIAGWTGELFF. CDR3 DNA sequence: TGTGCCAGCAGCTTAGATATAGCAGGGTGGACCGGGGAGCTGTTTTTT.

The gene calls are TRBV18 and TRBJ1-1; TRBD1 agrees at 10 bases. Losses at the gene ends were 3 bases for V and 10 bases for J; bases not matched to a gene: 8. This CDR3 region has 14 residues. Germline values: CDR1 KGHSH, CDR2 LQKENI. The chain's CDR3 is CASSPGTGDRGAFF. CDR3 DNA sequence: TGTGCCAGCTCACCCGGGACAGGGGATCGGGGAGCTTTCTTT. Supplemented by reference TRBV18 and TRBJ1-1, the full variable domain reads NAGVMQNPRHLVRRRGQEARLRCSPMKGHSHVYWYRQLPEEGLKFMVYLQKENIIDESGMPKERFSAEFPKEGPSILRIQQVVRGDSAAYFCASSPGTGDRGAFFGQGTRLTVV.

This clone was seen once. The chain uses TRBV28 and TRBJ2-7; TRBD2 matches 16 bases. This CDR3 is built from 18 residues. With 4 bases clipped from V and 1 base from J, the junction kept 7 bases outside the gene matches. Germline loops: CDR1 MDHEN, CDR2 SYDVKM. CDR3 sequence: CASSSPGLAGGPSYEQYF. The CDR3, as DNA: TGTGCCAGCAGTTCGCCGGGACTAGCGGGAGGGCCGTCCTACGAGCAGTACTTC.

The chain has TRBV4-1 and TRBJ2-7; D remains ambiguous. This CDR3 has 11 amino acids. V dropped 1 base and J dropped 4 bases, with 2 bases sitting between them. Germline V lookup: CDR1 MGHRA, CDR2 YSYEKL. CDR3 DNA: TGCGCCAGCAGCCAAGCATACGAGCAGTACTTC. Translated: CASSQAYEQYF.

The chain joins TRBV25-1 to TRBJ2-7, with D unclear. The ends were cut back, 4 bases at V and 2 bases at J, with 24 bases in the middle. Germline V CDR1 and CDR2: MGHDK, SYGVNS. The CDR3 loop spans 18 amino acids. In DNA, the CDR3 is TGTGCCAGCAGTGCTTCCGTGGTCCTGTCGGGCAGAACCTACGAGCAGTACTTC. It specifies CASSASVVLSGRTYEQYF.

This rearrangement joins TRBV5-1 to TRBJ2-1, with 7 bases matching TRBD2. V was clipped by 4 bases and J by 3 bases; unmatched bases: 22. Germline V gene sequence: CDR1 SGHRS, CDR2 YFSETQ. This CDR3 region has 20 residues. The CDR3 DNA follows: TGCGCCAGCAGCGGGTTTGGCAATACTTTTCTAGCGGCTAGCTACAATGAGCAGTTCTTC. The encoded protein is CASSGFGNTFLAASYNEQFF.

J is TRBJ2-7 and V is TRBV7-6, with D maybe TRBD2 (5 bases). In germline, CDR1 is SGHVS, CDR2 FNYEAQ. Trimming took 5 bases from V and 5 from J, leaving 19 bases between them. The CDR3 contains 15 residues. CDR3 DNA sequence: TGTGCCAGCAGCCCCAATGGCGGGCCAAGCGACGAGCAGTACTTC. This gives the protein CASSPNGGPSDEQYF.

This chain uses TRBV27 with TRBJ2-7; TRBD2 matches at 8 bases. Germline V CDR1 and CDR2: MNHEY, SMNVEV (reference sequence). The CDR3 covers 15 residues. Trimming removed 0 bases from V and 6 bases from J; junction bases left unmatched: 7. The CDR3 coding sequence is TGTGCCAGCAGTTTATCAGCCAGCGGGAGTCGCGAGCAGTACTTC. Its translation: CASSLSASGSREQYF.

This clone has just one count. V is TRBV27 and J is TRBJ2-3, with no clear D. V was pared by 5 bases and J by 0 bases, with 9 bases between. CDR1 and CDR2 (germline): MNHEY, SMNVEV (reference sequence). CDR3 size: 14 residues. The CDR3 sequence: CASSMRASTDTQYF. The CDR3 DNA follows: TGTGCCAGCAGTATGCGTGCTAGCACAGATACGCAGTATTTT.

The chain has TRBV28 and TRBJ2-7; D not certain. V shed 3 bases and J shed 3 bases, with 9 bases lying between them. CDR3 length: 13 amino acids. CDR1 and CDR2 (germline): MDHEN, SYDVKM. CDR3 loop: CASSLLLNYEQYF. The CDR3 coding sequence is TGTGCCAGCAGTTTGCTTCTGAACTACGAGCAGTACTTC.

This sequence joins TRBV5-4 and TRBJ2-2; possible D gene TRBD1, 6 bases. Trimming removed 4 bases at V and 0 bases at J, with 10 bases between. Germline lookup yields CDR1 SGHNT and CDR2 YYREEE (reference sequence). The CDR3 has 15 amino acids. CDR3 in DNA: TGTGCCAGCAGCAACAGGGAAGCGAACACCGGGGAGCTGTTTTTT. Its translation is CASSNREANTGELFF.

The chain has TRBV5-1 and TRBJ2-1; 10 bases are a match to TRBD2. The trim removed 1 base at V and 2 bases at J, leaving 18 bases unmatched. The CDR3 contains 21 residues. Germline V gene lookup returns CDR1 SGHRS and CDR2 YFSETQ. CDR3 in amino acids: CASSLQKREGLPLRTYNEQFF. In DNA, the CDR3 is TGCGCCAGCAGCTTGCAAAAGCGGGAGGGCCTCCCCCTCAGGACCTACAATGAGCAGTTCTTC.

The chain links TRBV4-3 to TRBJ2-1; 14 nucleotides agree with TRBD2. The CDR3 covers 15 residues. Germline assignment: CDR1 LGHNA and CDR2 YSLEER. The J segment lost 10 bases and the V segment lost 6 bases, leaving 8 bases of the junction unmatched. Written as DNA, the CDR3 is TGCGCCAGCAGTACGACTAGCGGGAGGGCGATGGAGCAGTTCTTC. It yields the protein CASSTTSGRAMEQFF.

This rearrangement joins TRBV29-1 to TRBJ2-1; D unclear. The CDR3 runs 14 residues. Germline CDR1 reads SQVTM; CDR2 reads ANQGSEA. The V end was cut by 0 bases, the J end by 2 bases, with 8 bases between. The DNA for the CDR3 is TGCAGCGTTGAAGATCGCGGAGCCTACAATGAGCAGTTCTTC. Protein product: CSVEDRGAYNEQFF.

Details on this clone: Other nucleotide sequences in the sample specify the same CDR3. As DNA, the CDR3 is TGTGCCAGCAGCGTAGTTGCCGGGGAGCTGTTTTTT. Protein: CASSVVAGELFF. J is TRBJ2-2 and V is TRBV9; no clear D gene. The CDR3 has 12 amino acids. Trimming took 0 bases from V and 6 from J, leaving 3 bases between them. Germline CDR1 reads SGDLS; CDR2 reads YYNGEE.

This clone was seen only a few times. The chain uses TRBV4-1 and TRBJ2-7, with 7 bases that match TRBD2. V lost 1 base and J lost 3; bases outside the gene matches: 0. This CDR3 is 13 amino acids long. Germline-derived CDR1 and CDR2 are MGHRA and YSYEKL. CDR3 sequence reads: CASSQGGGYEQYF. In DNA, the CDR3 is TGCGCCAGCAGCCAAGGGGGGGGCTACGAGCAGTACTTC.